The TCR beta chain described here comes from a study of shared clonotypes between healthy human individuals. This clone was found once. The junction had 13 bases not matched to a gene; V was cut back by 5 bases and J by 11 bases. The V gene's germline CDR1 is SGHRS and CDR2 YFSETQ. The CDR3 runs to 15 residues. Method: immunoSEQ multiplex PCR; TCRdb's copy keeps in-frame clones and lacks some. The sample lists approximately 2,000,000 clones; 85% to 95% were seen once. V and J are TRBV5-1 and TRBJ1-6; the match to TRBD1 covers 7 bases. This TCR was sampled from a man aged 18 to 29 in good health. Some clones in this sample may be carry-over from other donors' samples. The sequenced material came from naive CD4+ T cells from PBMCs. Subset meaning: CD45RA+ positively selected. CDR3 coding DNA: TGCGCCAGCAGGACCGGGACAGCTGATTTACCACCCCTCCACTTT. This codes for CASRTGTADLPPLHF.